This TCR beta chain was identified in a study of cytomegalovirus exposure and HLA in healthy donors. The PCR contained 60 Vbeta and 13 Jbeta primers. Method: immunoSEQ multiplex PCR; TCRdb's copy keeps in-frame clones and lacks some. The sample contains under 150,000 clones, over 75% of which appear only once. Germline assignment: CDR1 SGHTA and CDR2 FQGTGA. This CDR3 has 13 amino acids. The V segment lost 7 bases and the J segment 9 bases; nucleotides outside the gene matches: 9. As for this clone: Its antigen is undetermined.

Findings of the study overall: Upon later analysis, HLA-associated TCR beta chains proved more clonally expanded than other, equally common chains. Previously analyzed data showed that most TCR beta V segments were productive at a frequency of about 87% or about 30%. Three CMV-associated chains proved CMV antigen-specific in vitro.

The chain has TRBV7-3 and TRBJ2-3, with 8 bases fitting TRBD2. This clonotype was obtained from a male donor in good health and CMV-seronegative. What was sequenced was PBMCs. In DNA form, the CDR3 reads TGTGCCAGCAACGGGGTAGCGGGGCAGACGCAGTATTTT. Its protein product is CASNGVAGQTQYF.